What follows are 4 T cell receptor beta chains derived from one specimen sequenced in a study of tumor-infiltrating lymphocytes in primary liver carcinoma. Blood RNA came from unsorted whole blood; germline DNA was also extracted. Constant-region priming of around 500 ng total RNA yielded TCR beta cDNA. Researchers made the TCR beta libraries by running three nested multiplex PCR rounds with slightly modified ARM-PCR. The first two PCR rounds used TRBV1-TRBV30 primers with a Cbeta primer, roughly 10 cycles each. TCRdb processed the multiplex PCR reads anew with MiXCR; each CDR3 protein has one entry. The table shows approximately 300,000 distinct CDR3 sequences, with 65% occurring only once. What was sequenced was peripheral blood. Receptors were obtained from a man aged 40-50 years with primary liver carcinoma and hepatitis B virus infection.

Regarding this clonotype: A read error may be the cause here, since a much bigger clone is one base away. The chain links TRBV6-2 or TRBV6-3 to TRBJ2-7, with TRBD2 as a possible D gene (5 bases). The CDR3 is made up of 13 amino acids. V shed 4 bases and J shed 2 bases, with 9 bases lying between them. Germline V lookup: CDR1 MNHEY, CDR2 SVGEGT. CDR3 DNA: TGTGCCAGCAGTTTTAGCGTCCCCTACGAGCAGTACTTC. Translation gives CASSFSVPYEQYF.

With regard to this clonotype: Being one base from a much bigger clone, this may be a read error. This chain uses TRBV12-3 or TRBV12-4 with TRBJ2-1; 10 bases are a match to TRBD1. The CDR3 consists of 16 residues. The CDR3 spells CASRLGSGQGFRRESF. CDR3 coding DNA: TGTGCCAGCAGGCTTGGGTCGGGACAGGGGTTCCGTCGGGAGTCCTTC.

Remarks on this clonotype: A junction end diverges from the germline sequence, so it may reflect a read error. The V call is TRBV5-4, the J call TRBJ2-5; 7 nucleotides agree with TRBD2. CDR3 size: 15 residues. In germline, CDR1 is SGHNT, CDR2 YYREEE (reference sequence). CDR3 DNA sequence: TGTGCCTGCAGCTTGTCTGCGGGAGCGGAGGAGACCCAGTACTTC. This translates into CACSLSAGAEETQYF. Drawing the rest from reference TRBV5-4 and TRBJ2-5, the complete variable domain is ETGVTQSPTHLIKTRGQQVTLRCSSQSGHNTVSWYQQALGQGPQFIFQYYREEENGRGNFPPRFSGLQFPNYSSELNVNALELDDSALYLCACSLSAGAEETQYFGPGTRLLVL.

Remarks on this clonotype: Compared with germline, one end of the junction differs, possibly owing to a read error. V and J are TRBV6-1 and TRBJ2-2, with D tentatively TRBD2 (5 bases). This CDR3 spans 13 amino acids. Germline CDR1 is MNHNS and CDR2 is SASEGT. CDR3 sequence reads: CASSGFNIGELSF. The CDR3 DNA reads as TGTGCCAGCAGTGGCTTTAACATCGGGGAGCTGTCTTTT.